This TCR beta chain was observed in a study of tumor-infiltrating lymphocytes in localized non-small cell lung cancer. Regarding the study as a whole: No link was found between tumor T-cell fraction and recurrence-free survival.

Per germline, CDR1 SGHKS and CDR2 YYEKEE (reference sequence). Deletions cut 0 bases from V and 3 bases from J, with 10 bases between. CDR3 length: 14 residues. Assay: immunoSEQ multiplex PCR; the TCRdb copy retains only in-frame clones and omits some. The sample has roughly 7,200 clones; about three quarters are singletons. As for this clone: Its cognate antigen is unknown.

Sequencing was performed on lung tumor tissue. The receptor's source is a human donor with non-small cell lung cancer. V usage is TRBV5-5 and J usage is TRBJ2-7; D is unresolved. In DNA form, the CDR3 reads TGTGCCAGCAGCTTGGCCGCTACTAACTACGAGCAGTACTTC. Its protein is CASSLAATNYEQYF.